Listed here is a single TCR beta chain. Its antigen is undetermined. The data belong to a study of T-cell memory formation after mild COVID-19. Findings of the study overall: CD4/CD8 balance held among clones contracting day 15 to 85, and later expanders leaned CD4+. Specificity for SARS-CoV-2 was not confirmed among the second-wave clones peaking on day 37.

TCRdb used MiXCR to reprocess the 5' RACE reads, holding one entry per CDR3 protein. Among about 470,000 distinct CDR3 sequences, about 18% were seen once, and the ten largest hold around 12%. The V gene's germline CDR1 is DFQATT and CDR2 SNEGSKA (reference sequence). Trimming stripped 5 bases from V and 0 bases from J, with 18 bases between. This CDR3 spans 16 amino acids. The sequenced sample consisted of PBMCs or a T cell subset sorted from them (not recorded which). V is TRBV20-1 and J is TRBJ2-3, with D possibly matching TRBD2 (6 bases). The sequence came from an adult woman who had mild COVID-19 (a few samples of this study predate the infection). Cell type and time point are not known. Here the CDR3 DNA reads TGCAGTGCTCCAAATCCTATAGCGGAGAGCACAGATACGCAGTATTTT. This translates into CSAPNPIAESTDTQYF.